Here is one T cell receptor (beta chain) with its context. The antigen it binds to is not known. Base-call qualities are not available, and no considerably larger clone is one nucleotide away. The data are from a study of blood T cell repertoires in COVID-19 (dated by TCRdb to the early 2020s). A note on the overall study: The collaborator samples originated in the United States, Italy and Spain and spanned the acute and convalescent phases of COVID-19. HLA class I and class II types, where available, came from metadata supplied by the sample provider rather than from assay-based typing. The prospective study material was composed of cDNA or gDNA derived from T cells, B-cell-depleted T cells, or PBMCs. The repertoires were made available in a free public database intended to serve as a resource for research on the immune response to SARS-CoV-2. Samples were obtained from the ongoing ImmuneRACE study (first 160 participants) and from about 1,300 subjects provided by 6 global collaborators. Sample metadata almost always included a de-identified subject ID, COVID-19 status, age in years and sex. Deeply sampled blood TCRbeta repertoires from subjects exposed to, actively infected with, or recovered from COVID-19 were included in the dataset. Results and caveats for the whole study, not just this receptor: The amount of clinical and demographic metadata varied by source and participant and was provided uncurated.

TCRbeta CDR3 regions were amplified from genomic DNA using the immunoSEQ Assay, a bias-controlled multiplex PCR. On the study's bioinformatics: The number of nucleated cells in each sample was estimated by amplification of reference gene primers within the assay. To quantify the absolute abundance of each unique TCRbeta CDR3 rearrangement, sequence reads were collapsed and filtered. For each sample, productive Simpson clonality was calculated as the square root of Simpson's diversity index across productive rearrangements. TCRdb took this table from immuneACCESS and kept in-frame rearrangements with V and J called. Such tables lack part of the clones; where checked against another copy, unresolved V genes explain under half of the gap, and the rest is unexplained. V and J calls and clone size are as listed in that table; D and trimming were resolved from the DNA. The sample table shows under 75,000 clones, and 85% to 90% are seen once. The leading ten clones occupy around 2.5% of the sample.

The collaborating institutions used their own protocols to collect whole blood in K2EDTA tubes. For TCRbeta analysis, collaborators shipped samples in one of three forms: frozen whole blood, isolated PBMCs, or DNA extracted from either of those sample types. According to the germline V gene (reference sequence), CDR1 reads SEHNR and CDR2 reads FQNEAQ. The junction shows trimming of 0 bases on V and 7 bases on J, plus 12 bases between the germline ends. Counted from cysteine to phenylalanine, this CDR3 has 14 amino acids. CDR3 DNA is the only sequence kept; it has 42 bases, read in frame from the first base.

What was sequenced was peripheral blood. The clonotype comes from a middle-aged man with acute or convalescent COVID-19. The chain is made from TRBV7-9 and TRBJ2-5; TRBD2 could be the D gene, as 6 bases match. The DNA sequence is given as TGTGCCAGCAGCTTAGCAGTCCAGGGAGGGACCCAGTACTTC. Its protein is CASSLAVQGGTQYF.